One sample yielded the 24 T cell receptor beta chains listed below, sequenced in a study of cytomegalovirus exposure and HLA in healthy donors (dated by TCRdb to the late 2010s). The library was generated by the immunoSEQ multiplex PCR assay. A mixture of 60 forward primers for TCR Vbeta segments and 13 reverse primers for TCR Jbeta segments was used in the multiplex PCR. TCRdb limited this immuneACCESS table to in-frame rearrangements with V and J called. A share of clones is missing; checked studies link under half to unresolved V genes, and the rest is unexplained. A total of approximately 130,000 clones appear in this sample, about 83% of them only once. Clones ranked in the top ten supply 5.2% of the sample. The source material was PBMCs. The origin of the receptors is a woman in her twenties or thirties in good health and CMV-seronegative.

The chain employs TRBV28 and TRBJ1-2; D possibly corresponds to TRBD1 (5 bases). Trimming cost V 3 bases and J 8 bases, with 16 bases left between them. CDR3 size: 14 residues. Germline V gene lookup returns CDR1 MDHEN and CDR2 SYDVKM. CDR3 region: CASSLLTDRRGYTF. DNA for the CDR3: TGTGCCAGCAGTTTGCTCACAGACAGAAGAGGCTACACCTTC.

V and J are TRBV7-3 and TRBJ2-3; 8 nucleotides align to TRBD2. Germline loops: CDR1 SGHTA, CDR2 FQGTGA. This CDR3 spans 15 amino acids. V gave up 5 bases and J gave up 4 bases; unmatched junction bases: 8. CDR3 loop: CASSHTGGAADTQYF. The CDR3 DNA is TGTGCCAGCAGCCATACGGGGGGGGCGGCAGATACGCAGTATTTT. Supplemented by reference TRBV7-3 and TRBJ2-3, the full variable domain reads GAGVSQTPSNKVTEKGKYVELRCDPISGHTALYWYRQSLGQGPEFLIYFQGTGAADDSGLPNDRFFAVRPEGSVSTLKIQRTERGDSAVYLCASSHTGGAADTQYFGPGTRLTVL.

This clone has only a few counts. This chain links TRBV6-1 with TRBJ2-1, with D perhaps TRBD2 (5 bases). There are 15 residues in the CDR3. V was clipped by 1 base and J by 7 bases, with 14 bases between them. The germline V gene encodes CDR1 MNHNS and CDR2 SASEGT. The CDR3 sequence: CASSEGGLARNEQFF. CDR3 nucleotide sequence: TGTGCCAGCAGTGAAGGAGGGCTAGCTAGGAATGAGCAGTTCTTC.

The chain is built from TRBV19 and TRBJ2-1, with D possibly TRBD2 on 5 matching bases. This CDR3 region has 15 residues. The V end lost 6 bases, the J end lost 4 bases, and 16 bases lay between the germline ends. Germline V gene sequence: CDR1 LNHDA, CDR2 SQIVND (reference sequence). The chain's CDR3 is CASSITSSGYNEQFF. CDR3 coding DNA: TGTGCCAGTAGCATAACTAGTTCGGGGTACAATGAGCAGTTCTTC.

V and J are TRBV29-1 and TRBJ2-3, with a weak D call TRBD2 (6 bases). Germline-derived CDR1 and CDR2 are SQVTM and ANQGSEA. V was cut by 5 bases and J by 5 bases, with 20 bases left in between. The length of the CDR3 is 15 residues. The CDR3 DNA reads as TGCAGCGTTCGGGGACTGGATCTATCTCGAGATACGCAGTATTTT. Translating it yields CSVRGLDLSRDTQYF.

The gene calls are TRBV4-1 and TRBJ2-7; 7 bases align to TRBD2. The CDR3 is made up of 17 amino acids. V dropped 4 bases and J dropped 3; count of bases not matched to a gene: 15. Germline CDR1 reads MGHRA; CDR2 reads YSYEKL. CDR3 in amino acids: CASSPKGWAGEGYEQYF. In nucleotides, the CDR3 is TGCGCCAGCAGCCCCAAAGGATGGGCGGGAGAGGGCTACGAGCAGTACTTC.

The chain uses TRBV5-5 and TRBJ1-1, with a weak D call TRBD1 (6 bases). Germline assignment: CDR1 SGHKS and CDR2 YYEKEE (reference sequence). Trimming removed 1 base from V and 6 bases from J, with 13 bases in between. The CDR3 is 14 amino acids. In DNA form, the CDR3 reads TGTGCCAGCAGCTTGAATGGGGGCTTCGCTGAAGCTTTCTTT. This encodes CASSLNGGFAEAFF.

The V and J genes are TRBV13 and TRBJ2-7; possibly TRBD1 for D (6 bases). Trimming took off 5 bases at V and 9 bases at J, with 14 bases between the two ends. In germline, CDR1 is PRHDT, CDR2 FYEKMQ (reference sequence). The CDR3 is 12 residues long. Written as DNA, the CDR3 is TGTGCCAGCAGCCAGGGGTCTCCGTGGCAGTACTTC. It is translated as CASSQGSPWQYF.

This chain connects TRBV9 to TRBJ1-1, with 10 bases lining up with TRBD1. Trimming at V came to 0 bases and at J to 1 base, leaving 6 bases not matched to a gene. Looked up from germline, CDR1 is SGDLS and CDR2 is YYNGEE. The CDR3 runs 17 residues. CDR3 region: CASSVGSGTGENTEAFF. DNA of the CDR3: TGTGCCAGCAGCGTAGGGAGTGGGACAGGGGAGAACACTGAAGCTTTCTTT.

The chain uses TRBV5-4 and TRBJ2-4, with a possible D match to TRBD1 (6 bases). CDR3 size: 16 residues. With 3 bases removed from V and 7 bases from J, the gap between germline ends came to 20 bases. In germline, CDR1 is SGHNT, CDR2 YYREEE (reference sequence). CDR3 sequence reads: CASSSGPSGAGNIQYF. CDR3 nucleotide sequence: TGTGCCAGCAGCTCAGGCCCCTCAGGGGCAGGCAACATTCAGTACTTC.

The chain is built from TRBV7-3 and TRBJ2-7; 14 bases align to TRBD2. Germline V gives CDR1 SGHTA, CDR2 FQGTGA. The CDR3 is 18 residues long. After removal of 5 bases from V and 1 base from J, the junction contained 10 bases not matched to a gene. CDR3 loop: CASSPGLAGEGDSYEQYF. CDR3 nucleotide sequence: TGTGCCAGCAGCCCGGGACTAGCGGGGGAGGGGGATTCCTACGAGCAGTACTTC.

The chain links TRBV28 to TRBJ2-1; the D gene is possibly TRBD2 (6 bases). Germline-derived CDR1 and CDR2 are MDHEN and SYDVKM. The CDR3 covers 15 residues. Trimming cost V 5 bases and J 0 bases, with 11 bases left between them. CDR3: CASSPGVSSYNEQFF. In DNA, the CDR3 is TGTGCCAGCAGTCCGGGGGTAAGCTCCTACAATGAGCAGTTCTTC.

This clone was picked up one time. This chain links TRBV7-9 with TRBJ1-1; D is uncertain. Trimming removed 1 base at V and 3 bases at J, with 12 bases between. The V gene's germline CDR1 is SEHNR and CDR2 FQNEAQ (reference sequence). The CDR3 sequence is 15 residues long. The CDR3 DNA reads TGTGCCAGCAGCTTAGGGAGAACATCCGACACTGAAGCTTTCTTT. Translation gives CASSLGRTSDTEAFF. The whole variable domain, remainder taken from reference TRBV7-9 and TRBJ1-1, is DTGVSQNPRHKITKRGQNVTFRCDPISEHNRLYWYRQTLGQGPEFLTYFQNEAQLEKSRLLSDRFSAERPKGSFSTLEIQRTEQGDSAMYLCASSLGRTSDTEAFFGQGTRLTVV.

The chain has TRBV7-2 and TRBJ2-1, with D possibly TRBD2 on 7 matching bases. CDR1 and CDR2 (germline): SGHTA, FQGNSA. The ends were cut back, 5 bases at V and 8 bases at J, with 19 bases in the middle. This CDR3 has 15 amino acids. The CDR3 region is CASSPGGLVGDEQFF. The CDR3 DNA reads TGTGCCAGCAGCCCGGGGGGCCTAGTTGGCGATGAGCAGTTCTTC.

This rearrangement joins TRBV5-6 to TRBJ1-3; 10 nucleotides align to TRBD1. V lost 0 bases, J lost 9 bases, and 3 bases stayed unmatched. The CDR3 spans 14 residues. The V gene's germline CDR1 is SGHDT and CDR2 YYEEEE. DNA for the CDR3: TGTGCCAGCAGCTTGGCCGGACAGGGGGTCACCATATATTTT. Amino acids: CASSLAGQGVTIYF.

The CDR3 loop reads CATDQGGAKDTQYF. The CDR3 bases are TGTGCCACCGACCAAGGGGGGGCCAAAGATACGCAGTATTTT. The chain recombines TRBV10-3 with TRBJ2-3, with D maybe TRBD2 (7 bases). The germline V and J ends were trimmed by 10 bases and 5 bases, with 19 bases remaining between them. This CDR3 contains 14 residues. Germline loops: CDR1 ENHRY, CDR2 SYGVKD.

This chain links TRBV5-6 with TRBJ2-1; 9 bases align to TRBD2. The germline gives CDR1 SGHDT, CDR2 YYEEEE. The CDR3 runs 19 residues. The junction had 20 bases not matched to a gene; V was cut back by 4 bases and J by 6 bases. The CDR3 here is CASSVGTQVSGSVFNEQFF. In DNA form, the CDR3 reads TGTGCCAGCAGCGTTGGGACGCAGGTTAGCGGGAGCGTATTCAATGAGCAGTTCTTC.

V gene TRBV29-1 combines with J gene TRBJ2-7; a possible D gene is TRBD1 (6 bases). The CDR3 spans 12 residues. V lost 5 bases and J 0 bases, leaving 8 bases between the germline ends. CDR1 SQVTM and CDR2 ANQGSEA come from the germline V gene. The CDR3 DNA sequence: TGCAGCGTTTGGGACAACTCCTACGAGCAGTACTTC. Translated, it gives CSVWDNSYEQYF.

The chain carries TRBV7-6 and TRBJ2-1; D is perhaps TRBD2 (6 bases). Trimming removed 8 bases from V and 9 bases from J, with 17 bases in between. The CDR3 covers 13 residues. The germline V gene has CDR1 SGHVS and CDR2 FNYEAQ. The CDR3 DNA reads TGTGCCAGCGGTGCTTTACTGGGGGGTGAGCAGTTCTTC. Protein sequence: CASGALLGGEQFF.

The chain has TRBV5-1 and TRBJ2-5, with 12 bases identical to TRBD2. The J call is uncertain, as TRBJ2-7 better fits the DNA end. Germline loops: CDR1 SGHRS, CDR2 YFSETQ. The CDR3 spans 16 residues. CDR3 amino acids: CASSGLTSGRVYEQYF. The DNA for the CDR3 is TGCGCCAGCAGCGGCCTGACTAGCGGGAGAGTCTACGAGCAGTACTTC.

V gene TRBV9 combines with J gene TRBJ2-7, with a tentative D call TRBD1 (5 bases). Germline CDR1 is SGDLS and CDR2 is YYNGEE. Between the trimmed V and J ends, which lost 0 bases and 5 bases, there was a span of 9 bases. This CDR3 has 13 amino acids. The CDR3 sequence is CASSVEPGNEQYF. The CDR3 coding sequence is TGTGCCAGCAGCGTAGAACCAGGGAACGAGCAGTACTTC.

V is TRBV28 and J is TRBJ2-7; the match to TRBD2 covers 11 bases. CDR3 length: 14 residues. Germline V CDR1 and CDR2: MDHEN, SYDVKM. The V and J ends lost 5 bases and 3 bases, in that order; junction bases with no gene match: 3. The CDR3 protein is CASSGTSGVYEQYF. The CDR3 nucleotides are TGTGCCAGCAGTGGGACTAGCGGAGTCTACGAGCAGTACTTC.

This chain links TRBV11-2 with TRBJ2-7, with D perhaps matching TRBD2 (6 bases). The CDR3 loop spans 15 amino acids. CDR1 is SGHAT, CDR2 FQNNGV, per germline. Trimming removed 5 bases at V and 3 bases at J, with 17 bases between. The CDR3 DNA reads as TGTGCCAGCAGCCAAGCGGGCAGGGTGGACTACGAGCAGTACTTC. Translating it yields CASSQAGRVDYEQYF.

This clone was counted once. The chain carries TRBV19 and TRBJ1-2; 7 bases fit TRBD1. CDR3 size: 17 residues. CDR1 and CDR2 from the germline V gene are LNHDA and SQIVND (reference sequence). Unmatched junction bases numbered 15, after V lost 1 base and J lost 7 bases. The CDR3 nucleotides are TGTGCCAGTAGTATAGCTGCCAGGGGGTCTTCGAGGTTTGGCTACACCTTC. Protein product: CASSIAARGSSRFGYTF.